This T cell receptor beta chain was identified in a study of shared clonotypes between healthy human individuals. Study-wide context: Donors, aged 18 to 49, were a couple of women and three men.

General study findings and limits: Clonotypes shared by all four donors outscored non-shared clonotypes in generation probability.

Trimming at V came to 3 bases and at J to 0 bases, leaving 5 bases not matched to a gene. Germline V CDR1 and CDR2: SGHAT, FQNNGV. CDR3 length: 17 amino acids. Some clones are missing from TCRdb's copy, which holds only in-frame ones; the method was immunoSEQ multiplex PCR. Found here are about 2.3 million clones, more than 80% of them singletons; the top ten hold 0.39%. This clone was picked up one time. Its cognate antigen is unknown. V usage is TRBV11-2 and J usage is TRBJ2-5, with 12 bases identical to TRBD2. The sequence was collected from a man aged 18 to 29 in good health. Some clones in this sample may be carry-over from other donors' samples. Material for sequencing was naive CD4+ T cells from PBMCs. Stated subset: CD45RA+ positively selected. CDR3 sequence reads: CASSLKLAGGYQETQYF. CDR3 sequence (DNA): TGTGCCAGCAGCTTGAAGCTAGCGGGAGGGTACCAAGAGACCCAGTACTTC.